This TCR beta chain was sequenced in a study of CD8+CD57+ T cells in acquired aplastic anemia. The wider study: Across the sorted CD4+ and CD8+ cells, DNA amounts averaged 3.2 ug.

TCR beta VDJ and CDR3 profiles were obtained from a genomic DNA template. TCRdb used MiXCR to reprocess the reads, holding one entry per CDR3 protein. The sample yields about 200,000 distinct CDR3 sequences, around 49% seen once. Patients picked for sequencing had shown CD8+CD57+ cell expansion detected by flow cytometry. Patients, without exception, had severe acquired aplastic anemia. Therapy had not been given to patients before blood sampling. General study findings and limits: No significant patient-versus-control difference appeared in CD8+ Simpson's diversity.

This clonotype was detected ten times or more. Its target is unknown. The source of this sequence is a human donor with aplastic anemia. Sequenced sample: sorted CD4+, CD8+, or CD8+CD57+ T cells (not recorded which) from PBMCs.

The CDR3 nucleotides read TGCGCCAGCAGCTTTGAGGGATACACAGATACGCAGTATTTT. Translation gives CASSFEGYTDTQYF. V usage is TRBV5-1 and J usage is TRBJ2-3, with D possibly matching TRBD2 (5 bases). V lost 2 bases and J 2 bases, leaving 9 bases between the germline ends. This CDR3 is built from 14 residues. Germline lookup yields CDR1 SGHRS and CDR2 YFSETQ. The full variable domain, completed using reference TRBV5-1 and TRBJ2-3, is KAGVTQTPRYLIKTRGQQVTLSCSPISGHRSVSWYQQTPGQGLQFLFEYFSETQRNKGNFPGRFSGRQFSNSRSEMNVSTLELGDSALYLCASSFEGYTDTQYFGPGTRLTVL.